This T cell receptor beta chain was captured by sequencing in a study of blood T cells in healthy people across ages. This clonotype was observed a single time. Through a sample-barcoded 5' primer and a J-beta primer mix, a second PCR was run for roughly 6 to 11 cycles. TCRdb processed the 5' RACE reads anew with MiXCR; each CDR3 protein has one entry. The table shows 700,000 or so distinct CDR3 sequences, with approximately 40% occurring only once. This CDR3 comprises 14 residues. Germline V gene sequence: CDR1 GTSNPN, CDR2 SVGIG (reference sequence). Trimming shortened V by 4 bases and J by 1 base, and 13 bases separated the two germline ends.

The sample consisted of blood. The origin of this receptor is an elderly man in good health. V usage is TRBV30 and J usage is TRBJ2-5, with TRBD1 as a possible D gene (5 bases). CDR3 coding DNA: TGTGCCTGGAAGGAAGAACAGGCCCAAGAGACCCAGTACTTC. Translation: CAWKEEQAQETQYF.